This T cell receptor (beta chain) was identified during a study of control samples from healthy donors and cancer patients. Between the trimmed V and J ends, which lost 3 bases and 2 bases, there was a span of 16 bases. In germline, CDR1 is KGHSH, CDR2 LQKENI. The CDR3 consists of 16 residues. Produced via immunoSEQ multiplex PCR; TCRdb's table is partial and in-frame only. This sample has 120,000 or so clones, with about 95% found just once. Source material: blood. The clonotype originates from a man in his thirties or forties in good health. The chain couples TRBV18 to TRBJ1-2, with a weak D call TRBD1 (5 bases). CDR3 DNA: TGTGCCAGCTCACCGGGCGAGGGACGGTCGAACTATGGCTACACCTTC. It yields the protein CASSPGEGRSNYGYTF.